This TCR beta chain was captured by sequencing in a study of shared clonotypes between healthy human individuals. Study observations and caveats: A generally larger estimated richness was seen in naive subsets than in memory subsets.

Replicate PCRs run on sorted subsets employed 200 ng DNA, 25,000 to 35,000 T cell genomes. Some clones are missing from TCRdb's copy, which holds only in-frame ones; the method was immunoSEQ multiplex PCR. The repertoire holds 150,000 to 200,000 clones, with about 93% as singletons. On this clone: The target antigen is unknown.

There are 14 residues in the CDR3. Germline V gene sequence: CDR1 SGDLS, CDR2 YYNGEE. V was cut by 0 bases and J by 3 bases, with 10 bases left in between. The sample consisted of naive CD4+ T cells sorted from blood. Subset reported: CD45RA+ positively selected. The TCR comes from a woman younger than 45 in good health. The rearrangement joins TRBV9 to TRBJ2-7; D is ambiguous. The CDR3 DNA follows: TGTGCCAGCAGCGTAGCTACGCTGAGCTACGAGCAGTACTTC. This encodes CASSVATLSYEQYF.